The T cell receptor (beta chain) described here comes from a study of T cells after yellow fever vaccination. They built TCR cDNA with 5'RACE template switching, a step that put in a universal primer site and UMIs. MiXCR, applied by TCRdb to the 5' RACE reads, yields one record per CDR3 protein. The sample consists of 110,000 or so distinct CDR3 sequences, more than 5.5% of them appearing once. Notes on the study in general: The secondary response showed a weaker magnitude and a faster peak, day 5 versus 15. Across the CD4 and CD8 compartments, a small share of clonotypes was present in both.

Trimming removed 2 bases from V and 2 bases from J, with 10 bases in between. The CDR3 sequence is 15 residues long. Germline CDR1 reads SGHTA; CDR2 reads FQGTGA. This clonotype was seen only a few times. Its specificity is not known. The sequence came from a man aged 18 to 29 who received the YFV17D yellow fever vaccine. Specimen: CD4+ T cells sorted from PBMCs, collected more than 40 days after the first yellow fever vaccination. V and J are TRBV7-3 and TRBJ2-1; D remains unclear. The CDR3, as DNA: TGTGCCAGCAGCTTATTGGGCGAGACCTACAATGAGCAGTTCTTC. Protein sequence: CASSLLGETYNEQFF.